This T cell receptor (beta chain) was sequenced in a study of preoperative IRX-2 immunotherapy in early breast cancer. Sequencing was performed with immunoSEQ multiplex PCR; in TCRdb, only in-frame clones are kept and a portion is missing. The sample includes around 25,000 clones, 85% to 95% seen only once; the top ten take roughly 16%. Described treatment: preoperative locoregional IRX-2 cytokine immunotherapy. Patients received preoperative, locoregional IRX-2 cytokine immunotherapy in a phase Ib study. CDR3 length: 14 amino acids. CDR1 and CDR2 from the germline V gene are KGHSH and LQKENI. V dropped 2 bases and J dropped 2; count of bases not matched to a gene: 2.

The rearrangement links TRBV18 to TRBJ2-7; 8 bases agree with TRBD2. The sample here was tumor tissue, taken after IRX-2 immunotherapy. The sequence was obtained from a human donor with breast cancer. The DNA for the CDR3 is TGTGCCAGCTCACCAGCGGGGGGTACCTACGAGCAGTACTTC. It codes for CASSPAGGTYEQYF.